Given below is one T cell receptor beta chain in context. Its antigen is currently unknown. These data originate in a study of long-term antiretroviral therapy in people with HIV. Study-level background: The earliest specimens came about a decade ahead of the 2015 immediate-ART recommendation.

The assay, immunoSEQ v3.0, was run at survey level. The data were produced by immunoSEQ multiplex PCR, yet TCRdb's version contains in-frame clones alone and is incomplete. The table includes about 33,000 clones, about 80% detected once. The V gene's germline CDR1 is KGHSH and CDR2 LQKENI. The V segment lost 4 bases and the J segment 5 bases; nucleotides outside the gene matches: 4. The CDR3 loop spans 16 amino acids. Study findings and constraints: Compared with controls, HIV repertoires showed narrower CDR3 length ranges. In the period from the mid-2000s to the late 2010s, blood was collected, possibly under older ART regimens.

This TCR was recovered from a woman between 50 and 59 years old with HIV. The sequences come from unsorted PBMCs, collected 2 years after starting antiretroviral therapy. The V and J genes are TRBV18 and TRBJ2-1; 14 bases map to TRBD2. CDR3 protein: CASSLGLAGGDNEQFF. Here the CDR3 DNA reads TGTGCCAGCTCACTCGGACTAGCGGGGGGTGACAATGAGCAGTTCTTC. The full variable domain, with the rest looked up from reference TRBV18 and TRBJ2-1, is NAGVMQNPRHLVRRRGQEARLRCSPMKGHSHVYWYRQLPEEGLKFMVYLQKENIIDESGMPKERFSAEFPKEGPSILRIQQVVRGDSAAYFCASSLGLAGGDNEQFFGPGTRLTVL.